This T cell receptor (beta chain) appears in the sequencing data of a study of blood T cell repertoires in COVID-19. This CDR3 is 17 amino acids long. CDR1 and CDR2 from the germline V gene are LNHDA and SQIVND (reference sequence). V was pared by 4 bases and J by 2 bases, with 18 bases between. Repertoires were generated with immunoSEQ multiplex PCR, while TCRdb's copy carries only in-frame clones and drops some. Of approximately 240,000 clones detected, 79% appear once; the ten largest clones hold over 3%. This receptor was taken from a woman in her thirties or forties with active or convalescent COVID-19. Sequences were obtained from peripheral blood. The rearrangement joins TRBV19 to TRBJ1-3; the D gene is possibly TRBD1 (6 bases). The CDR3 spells CASSTTRQASAGNTIYF. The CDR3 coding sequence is TGTGCCAGTAGTACCACTCGACAGGCCTCCGCTGGAAACACCATATATTTT.